These T cell receptor beta chains were read from a single sample in a study of PD-L1 blockade in urothelial cancer. Repertoires were generated with immunoSEQ multiplex PCR, while TCRdb's copy carries only in-frame clones and drops some. This sample carries roughly 27,000 clones, around 87% of them seen once, and the ten largest clones take roughly 3.1%. The sample was PBMCs, taken around atezolizumab (anti-PD-L1) treatment. The receptors stem from a man aged 45-65 years with urothelial cancer. The CDR3 runs from the conserved cysteine through the conserved F or W. D genes are given only for firm matches. Only some rows state a clone size, as once, few, many or a class for expanded clones.

v_gene	j_gene	abundance	d_gene	CDR3nt	CDR3aa
TRBV18	TRBJ2-1	NA	NA	TGTGCCAGCTCACCACGGGGCGCCGAGATCAATGAGCAGTTCTTC	CASSPRGAEINEQFF
TRBV6-5	TRBJ2-1	NA	TRBD2	TGTGCCAGCAGTCATCCAGCGGGGGGGCCTGAAGAGCAGTTCTTC	CASSHPAGGPEEQFF
TRBV6-6	TRBJ2-5	NA	NA	TGTGCCAGCAGTTACAGCGGCCCTCAAGAGACCCAGTACTTC	CASSYSGPQETQYF
TRBV5-1	TRBJ2-7	NA	NA	TGCGCCAGCAGCACCCCGGGACAATCAATGGGGATATACGAGCAGTACTTC	CASSTPGQSMGIYEQYF
TRBV30	TRBJ1-5	NA	TRBD1	TGTGCCTGGAGTGCTGAGACAGGGCGCAGCAATCAGCCCCAGCATTTT	CAWSAETGRSNQPQHF
TRBV29-1	TRBJ1-2	NA	TRBD1	TGCAGCGACGACAGGGGGGGTGGCTACACCTTC	CSDDRGGGYTF
TRBV5-5	TRBJ1-6	NA	NA	TGTGCCAGCAGCCTCACACAGTACTATAATTCACCCCTCCACTTT	CASSLTQYYNSPLHF
TRBV30	TRBJ2-7	NA	TRBD2	TGTGCCTGGAGTGTACCGGGAGGGGGCTCCTACGAGCAGTACTTC	CAWSVPGGGSYEQYF
TRBV20-1	TRBJ2-7	NA	NA	TGCAGTGCTAGAGCGGGGACAGAGCAGTACTTC	CSARAGTEQYF
TRBV6-5	TRBJ2-7	NA	TRBD1	TGTGCCAGCAGCCCAGGGACAGGGGGTGGGTACGAGCAGTACTTC	CASSPGTGGGYEQYF
TRBV9	TRBJ2-5	NA	TRBD1	TGTGCCAGCAGCTTCCAGACAGGGGACCAAGAGACCCAGTACTTC	CASSFQTGDQETQYF
TRBV9	TRBJ2-1	NA	TRBD2	TGTGCCAGCAGCCTTAGCGGGGAGGACAATGAGCAGTTCTTC	CASSLSGEDNEQFF
TRBV4-3	TRBJ2-3	NA	TRBD1	TGCGCCAGCAGCCAACAGACAGGGGGTTCTAGCACAGATACGCAGTATTTT	CASSQQTGGSSTDTQYF
TRBV7-9	TRBJ1-2	NA	NA	TGTGCCAGCAGGCGAACCGACTATGGCTACACCTTC	CASRRTDYGYTF
TRBV5-6	TRBJ1-5	NA	NA	TGTGCCAGCAGCTCCAGGGTTAATGGTTATCAGCCCCAGCATTTT	CASSSRVNGYQPQHF
TRBV19	TRBJ1-2	NA	NA	TGTCCCTCGGGAGGTAACTATGGCTACACCTTC	CPSGGNYGYTF
TRBV5-1	TRBJ2-7	NA	NA	TGCGCCAGCAGCCAAGACAGGATTTCCTACGAGCAGTACTTC	CASSQDRISYEQYF
TRBV5-1	TRBJ1-1	NA	TRBD1	TGCGCCAGCCAAGACAGGGGAGGCACTGAAGCTTTCTTT	CASQDRGGTEAFF
TRBV30	TRBJ2-2	NA	TRBD2	TGTGCCTGGAGTGTACCTAGCGGGGGGTACACCGGGGAGCTGTTTTTT	CAWSVPSGGYTGELFF
TRBV28	TRBJ2-3	NA	NA	TGTGCCAGCAGTCGCCCTATAGATACGCAGTATTTT	CASSRPIDTQYF
TRBV9	TRBJ2-2	NA	TRBD1	TGTGCCAGCAGCATCGGGACAGGGAACACCGGGGAGCTGTTTTTT	CASSIGTGNTGELFF
TRBV18	TRBJ1-4	NA	NA	TGTGCCAGCTCTCCCATAGCGGGGTTCGGAGAAAAACTGTTTTTT	CASSPIAGFGEKLFF
TRBV6-1	TRBJ1-1	NA	NA	TGTGCCAGCAGTGAAGCGGGCGGGTACACTGAAGCTTTCTTT	CASSEAGGYTEAFF
TRBV7-9	TRBJ1-2	NA	NA	TGTGCCAGCAGCGAAGACAGGAGAGGGTACACCTTC	CASSEDRRGYTF
TRBV11-3	TRBJ2-7	NA	NA	TGTGCCAGCCCGCCGGGGAGGACCTCCTACGAGCAGTACTTC	CASPPGRTSYEQYF
TRBV4-3	TRBJ2-1	NA	NA	TGCGCCAGCAGCTCCCGACTGAGAGACTCCTACAATGAGCAGTTCTTC	CASSSRLRDSYNEQFF
TRBV7-8	TRBJ1-1	NA	NA	TGTGCCAGCAGCCCGAGAAGGAACACTGAAGCTTTCTTT	CASSPRRNTEAFF
TRBV7-9	TRBJ2-5	NA	TRBD1	TGTGCCAGCAGCCCCAAGACCCTGGGCAGGGGGTACCAAGAGACCCAGTACTTC	CASSPKTLGRGYQETQYF
TRBV6-4	TRBJ2-1	NA	TRBD2	TGTGCCAGCAGTGACTCGACTAGCGGGAGCAATGAGCAGTTCTTC	CASSDSTSGSNEQFF
TRBV19	TRBJ2-6	NA	TRBD1	TGTGCCAGTAGTATAGATCAGGGGGCGATCCCTGGGGCCAACGTCCTGACTTTC	CASSIDQGAIPGANVLTF
TRBV7-9	TRBJ1-5	NA	NA	TGTGCCAGCAGCTTTAGTGGGGAGAACCAGCCCCAGCATTTT	CASSFSGENQPQHF
TRBV5-6	TRBJ2-7	NA	NA	TGTGCCAGCAGCTTGGATCAGGGGTACTACGAGCAGTACTTC	CASSLDQGYYEQYF
TRBV18	TRBJ2-1	NA	TRBD2	TGTGCCAGCTCACCAACCAATAGACTAGCGGGAACATACAATGAGCAGTTCTTC	CASSPTNRLAGTYNEQFF
TRBV7-9	TRBJ2-3	once	TRBD2	TGTGCCAGCAGCCCGGGACTAGCGGCAGATACGCAGTATTTT	CASSPGLAADTQYF
TRBV5-1	TRBJ1-3	NA	NA	TGCGCCAGCAGCGCCCAGGGAAACACCATATATTTT	CASSAQGNTIYF
TRBV6-4	TRBJ2-1	NA	TRBD1	TGTGCCAGCAGTGAAGGGGGACAGGGTATCTATGAGCAGTTCTTC	CASSEGGQGIYEQFF
TRBV4-1	TRBJ2-5	NA	TRBD1	TGCGCCAGCAGCACTCGCGGAGGGACAGGGGGCTCACAAGAGACCCAGTACTTC	CASSTRGGTGGSQETQYF
TRBV4-1	TRBJ2-1	NA	TRBD2	TGCGCCAGCAGCCCGCCCGGGCTAGCGGGAGTCGGTGAGCAGTTCTTC	CASSPPGLAGVGEQFF
TRBV2	TRBJ2-5	NA	TRBD2	TGTGCCAGCAGCCGAGTAGCGGGAGGGGACGAGACCCAGTACTTC	CASSRVAGGDETQYF
TRBV10-3	TRBJ2-7	NA	TRBD1	TGTGCCATCAGTGAGTATGGGACAGGGGTTAGCTACGAGCAGTACTTC	CAISEYGTGVSYEQYF
TRBV2	TRBJ2-3	once	TRBD2	TGTGCCAGCAACATCCGAGCGGGAACGACAGATACGCAGTATTTT	CASNIRAGTTDTQYF
TRBV6-1	TRBJ1-5	NA	NA	TGTGCCAGCAGTGAAGTTGGGGGGTTCAATCAGCCCCAGCATTTT	CASSEVGGFNQPQHF
TRBV9	TRBJ2-7	few	TRBD1	TGTGCCAGCAGCTCCGGGACAGGGGGCTACGAGCAGTACTTC	CASSSGTGGYEQYF
TRBV6-5	TRBJ2-1	NA	NA	TGTGCCAGCAGAGAACTAGGCCTCAATGAGCAGTTCTTC	CASRELGLNEQFF
TRBV5-1	TRBJ2-7	NA	NA	TGCGCCAGCAGCTTTGGGACTGTCTCCTACGAGCAGTACTTC	CASSFGTVSYEQYF
TRBV29-1	TRBJ1-1	NA	NA	TGCAGCGTTCGGCCTGGACAGCTCGAAGCTTTCTTT	CSVRPGQLEAFF
TRBV7-9	TRBJ2-7	NA	TRBD2	TGTGCCAGCAGTCGGGGGGGAACCTACGAGCAGTACTTC	CASSRGGTYEQYF
TRBV6-5	TRBJ1-1	NA	NA	TGTGCCAGCAGGGGGATGGGAGGTTCGGGGACTGAAGCTTTCTTT	CASRGMGGSGTEAFF
TRBV4-3	TRBJ2-7	NA	NA	TGCGCCAGCAGCCGCGAGGGCAGATCCTACGAGCAGTACTTC	CASSREGRSYEQYF
TRBV5-1	TRBJ2-1	once	TRBD2	TGCGCCAGCAGCTTGGGTCTAGCGGGAGGTACCAGCTCCTACAATGAGCAGTTCTTC	CASSLGLAGGTSSYNEQFF
TRBV9	TRBJ2-5	NA	NA	TGTGCCAGCAGCGTAGAGGCCCAGCGGCGCCGAGAGACCCAGTACTTC	CASSVEAQRRRETQYF
TRBV6-5	TRBJ1-1	NA	NA	TGTGCCAGCTCCCCTGCTGTCAACCAGGGGACTGAAGCTTTCTTT	CASSPAVNQGTEAFF
TRBV5-4	TRBJ2-1	NA	NA	TGTGCCAGCAGCTTGCGCGGCGGGCGTGAGCAGTTCTTC	CASSLRGGREQFF
TRBV21-1	TRBJ2-5	NA	NA	TGTGCCAGCAGCAAAGAGGGCAGGGGACAGAAGACTACCTGGAGGACCCAGTACTTC	CASSKEGRGQKTTWRTQYF
TRBV5-1	TRBJ2-5	NA	TRBD2	TGCGCCAGCAGCCTAGCGGCGGAGACCCAGTACTTC	CASSLAAETQYF